Sequencing of this T cell receptor (beta chain) was carried out in a study of radiotherapy plus CTLA-4 blockade in lung cancer. As for the study in general: Objective responses occurred in 18% of patients; around 28% had disease control.

Study-wide results and limits: Reportedly, early blood T cell clone dynamics best predicted response, with interferon-beta. Researchers report tumor-derived TCR clones expanding in blood after radiotherapy plus ipilimumab.

Germline V CDR1 and CDR2: SNHLY, FYNNEI. V was clipped by 6 bases and J by 3 bases; unmatched bases: 5. The CDR3 loop spans 15 amino acids. Here immunoSEQ multiplex PCR was the method, and the copy in TCRdb shows in-frame clones only, minus some. Of around 78,000 clones in the sample, roughly 79% were seen once. Chemo-refractory metastatic non-small-cell lung cancer patients were treated with focal radiation plus CTLA-4 blockade with ipilimumab. With respect to this clone: Its antigen is currently unknown.

Here the sequenced sample was peripheral blood, taken from a patient treated with radiotherapy plus ipilimumab. The chain uses TRBV2 and TRBJ2-2, with 9 bases that match TRBD1. The source is a human donor with non-small cell lung cancer who had a partial response to radiotherapy plus ipilimumab. Some clones in this sample may be carry-over from other donors' samples. Here the CDR3 DNA reads TGTGCCAGCAGCGAACAGGGGGCAGACACCGGGGAGCTGTTTTTT. Its translation is CASSEQGADTGELFF.